One and the same sample provided the 17 T cell receptor beta chains below, sequenced in a study of identical twins. Each CDR3 protein gets one entry after TCRdb re-called the 5' RACE reads with MiXCR. The sample has some 230,000 distinct CDR3 sequences, over 5% seen once. The same data also went into a second study, on T cells expressing NK-cell markers.

Material: CD8+ T cells sorted from blood. Receptors originate from a woman under 30 in good health.

This chain connects TRBV30 to TRBJ2-1; 8 nucleotides line up with TRBD2. Losses at the gene ends were 1 base for V and 8 bases for J; bases not matched to a gene: 7. Germline-derived CDR1 and CDR2 are GTSNPN and SVGIG (reference sequence). The CDR3 sequence is 14 residues long. The CDR3: CAWSAAGVKYEQFF. The CDR3, as DNA: TGTGCCTGGAGTGCAGCGGGAGTGAAGTATGAGCAGTTCTTC. Supplemented by reference TRBV30 and TRBJ2-1, the full variable domain reads SQTIHQWPATLVQPVGSPLSLECTVEGTSNPNLYWYRQAAGRGLQLLFYSVGIGQISSEVPQNLSASRPQDRQFILSSKKLLLSDSGFYLCAWSAAGVKYEQFFGPGTRLTVL.

This clonotype showed up many times. The gene calls are TRBV15 and TRBJ2-1; 10 bases agree with TRBD2. With V trimmed by 4 bases and J by 7 bases, 22 bases remained unmatched. From germline, CDR1 is LNHNV and CDR2 YYDKDF (reference sequence). The CDR3 sequence is 20 residues long. CDR3 loop: CATSTTGQVQREGRLNEQFF. CDR3 coding DNA: TGTGCCACCAGCACGACAGGACAGGTTCAGCGGGAGGGCCGGTTGAATGAGCAGTTCTTC.

This clonotype has ten or more counts. The V gene is TRBV7-8, the J gene TRBJ2-7; 8 nucleotides agree with TRBD1. CDR1 SGHVS and CDR2 FQNEAQ come from the germline V gene. This CDR3 comprises 14 residues. J gave up 3 bases and V 4 bases, and 5 bases lay outside the gene matches. The CDR3 loop is CASSSGQDFYEQYF. CDR3 coding DNA: TGTGCCAGCAGCTCGGGACAGGACTTCTACGAGCAGTACTTC.

This clonotype has just a few counts. The chain couples TRBV5-1 to TRBJ1-6; 8 bases align to TRBD1. The CDR3 runs 18 residues. Germline CDR1 SGHRS, CDR2 YFSETQ. Unmatched junction bases numbered 15, after V lost 3 bases and J lost 7 bases. In nucleotides, the CDR3 is TGCGCCAGCAGCTCCCGGACAGGGCCCATGGTAGGGAATTCACCCCTCCACTTT. Its translation: CASSSRTGPMVGNSPLHF.

This clonotype has at least ten counts. V usage is TRBV9 and J usage is TRBJ2-2; 9 bases map to TRBD2. The ends lost 4 bases at V and 5 bases at J; junction bases unmatched: 15. This CDR3 is 18 amino acids long. The V gene's germline CDR1 is SGDLS and CDR2 YYNGEE. CDR3 sequence reads: CASSHPASGTGRTGELFF. CDR3 nucleotides: TGTGCCAGCAGCCATCCGGCTAGCGGGACTGGCAGGACCGGGGAGCTGTTTTTT.

This clonotype was recorded a few times. The DNA for the CDR3 is TGCAGCGTTGTCATGGGACAGGGGACCTTCTACGAGCAGTACTTC. Translation: CSVVMGQGTFYEQYF. The chain carries TRBV29-1 and TRBJ2-7; 10 bases align to TRBD1. The germline gives CDR1 SQVTM, CDR2 ANQGSEA. The CDR3 spans 15 residues. The junction had 9 bases not matched to a gene; V was cut back by 4 bases and J by 3 bases.

J is TRBJ1-5 and V is TRBV9; D is ambiguous. Trimming shortened V by 0 bases and J by 0 bases, and 10 bases separated the two germline ends. The CDR3 extends over 16 amino acids. CDR1 and CDR2 (germline): SGDLS, YYNGEE. The CDR3 DNA follows: TGTGCCAGCAGCGTAGATGCGGGCTCTAGCAATCAGCCCCAGCATTTT. It encodes CASSVDAGSSNQPQHF.

This clonotype was detected ten times or more. The V call is TRBV20-1, the J call TRBJ2-1; TRBD2 is a possible D gene (5 bases). The germline CDR1 and CDR2 sequences are DFQATT and SNEGSKA (reference sequence). The CDR3 is 14 residues long. V lost 5 bases to trimming and J lost 0 bases, with 11 bases between them. CDR3: CSARSGVSYNEQFF. The DNA for the CDR3 is TGCAGTGCTCGTTCCGGGGTCTCCTACAATGAGCAGTTCTTC.

This clonotype was counted between two and nine times. DNA for the CDR3: TGTGCCAGCAGATATAGCGGGGGGGCAGAGGATACGCAGTATTTT. Translation gives CASRYSGGAEDTQYF. This rearrangement joins TRBV27 to TRBJ2-3, with 11 positions matching TRBD2. Germline CDR1 and CDR2: MNHEY and SMNVEV (reference sequence). The CDR3 spans 15 residues. J was trimmed by 6 bases and V by 6 bases; bases with no gene match: 8.

The V call is TRBV5-1, the J call TRBJ1-2, with 9 bases fitting TRBD1. Trimming at V came to 2 bases and at J to 4 bases, leaving 9 bases not matched to a gene. Germline CDR1 reads SGHRS; CDR2 reads YFSETQ. This CDR3 contains 16 residues. DNA of the CDR3: TGCGCCAGCAGCTTATTCACAGGGGGCGAGTCCTATGGCTACACCTTC. This sequence encodes CASSLFTGGESYGYTF.

This clonotype has a count of ten or more. The chain is built from TRBV5-1 and TRBJ2-5, with unresolved D. The CDR3 contains 11 residues. V was clipped by 4 bases and J by 5 bases, with 6 bases between them. The germline V gene has CDR1 SGHRS and CDR2 YFSETQ. CDR3 sequence (DNA): TGCGCCAGCAGCGGCGTGGAGACCCAGTACTTC. Its protein product is CASSGVETQYF.

Regarding this clonotype: A single base separates this from a much larger clone, so it may be a read error. The V call is TRBV6-1, the J call TRBJ2-1; 12 nucleotides line up with TRBD2. The CDR3 contains 16 residues. Germline trimming cut 6 bases from V and 6 bases from J; bases unmatched to any gene: 9. Germline CDR1 and CDR2: MNHNS and SASEGT. The CDR3 is CASSRTSGGYGNEQFF. The CDR3, as DNA: TGTGCCAGCAGCCGAACTAGCGGGGGGTATGGCAATGAGCAGTTCTTC.

This clonotype occurred many times. This chain connects TRBV29-1 to TRBJ1-2; D gene uncertain. Deletions cut 6 bases from V and 3 bases from J, with 11 bases between. The CDR3 sequence is 12 residues long. The germline V gene has CDR1 SQVTM and CDR2 ANQGSEA. Here the CDR3 reads CSVPREDYGYTF. CDR3 bases: TGCAGCGTCCCGCGGGAGGACTATGGCTACACCTTC.

In its sample, this clonotype was seen many times. The genes are TRBV12-3 or TRBV12-4 and TRBJ2-3, with 7 bases matching TRBD1. CDR3 length: 11 amino acids. Unmatched junction bases numbered 4, after V lost 8 bases and J lost 8 bases. CDR3 residues: CASGHRGTQYF. Here the CDR3 DNA reads TGTGCCAGCGGCCACAGGGGTACGCAGTATTTT.

The chain employs TRBV9 and TRBJ2-3; 8 bases are shared with TRBD2. This CDR3 has 15 amino acids. V dropped 2 bases and J dropped 2; count of bases not matched to a gene: 4. The germline V gene has CDR1 SGDLS and CDR2 YYNGEE. CDR3 region: CASSVPGGNTDTQYF. In DNA form, the CDR3 reads TGTGCCAGCAGCGTCCCGGGAGGGAACACAGATACGCAGTATTTT.

This clonotype was seen ten or more times. This chain uses TRBV9 with TRBJ2-7; no clear D gene. V lost 0 bases, J lost 3 bases, and 16 bases lay in between. Germline V lookup: CDR1 SGDLS, CDR2 YYNGEE. This CDR3 spans 16 amino acids. CDR3 loop: CASSVGSEGLGYEQYF. CDR3 sequence (DNA): TGTGCCAGCAGCGTAGGAAGTGAAGGTCTCGGCTACGAGCAGTACTTC.

The table lists this clonotype with a few counts. This chain connects TRBV6-5 to TRBJ1-1; a weak D match, TRBD1 (6 bases). The germline V gene has CDR1 MNHEY and CDR2 SVGAGI. The ends were cut back, 0 bases at V and 10 bases at J, with 24 bases in the middle. CDR3 size: 17 residues. In DNA form, the CDR3 reads TGTGCCAGCAGTTACTCGACAGGCGGTCATCTTTACCCCCGAGCTTTCTTT. It codes for CASSYSTGGHLYPRAFF.